The rows below give T cell receptor beta chains drawn from one sample of a study of blood T cell repertoires in COVID-19. The assay was immunoSEQ multiplex PCR, and TCRdb's table has in-frame clones only and misses some. The sample holds roughly 270,000 clones, approximately 85% seen once. Material: peripheral blood. The receptors derive from a man aged 18 to 29 with active or convalescent COVID-19. The CDR3 runs from the conserved cysteine through the conserved F or W. The D gene is left open where the match is weak.

v_call,d_call,j_call,cdr3_nt,cdr3_aa
TRBV10-3,NA,TRBJ2-5,TGTGCCATCAGTGAGGGACAGCAAGAGACCCAGTACTTC,CAISEGQQETQYF
TRBV9,TRBD2,TRBJ2-5,TGTGCCAGCACCTCGGGGGGAGGCCAAGAGACCCAGTACTTC,CASTSGGGQETQYF
TRBV11-3,NA,TRBJ1-2,TGTGCCAGCAGCAGGGGGGGCGATGGCTACACCTTC,CASSRGGDGYTF
TRBV4-1,NA,TRBJ1-4,TGCGCCAGCAGCCAAGTTCGAGGACTTAATGAAAAACTGTTTTTT,CASSQVRGLNEKLFF
TRBV10-3,NA,TRBJ2-7,TGTGCCATTACGCCCGGACAGAACTCCTACGAGCAGTACTTC,CAITPGQNSYEQYF
TRBV7-2,TRBD1,TRBJ1-1,TGTGCCAGCAGCCTGCGGACAGGGATGAACACTGAAGCTTTCTTT,CASSLRTGMNTEAFF
TRBV13,TRBD2,TRBJ2-7,TGTGCCAGCAGCCCTAGCGGGGTGTGGGAGCAGTACTTC,CASSPSGVWEQYF
TRBV18,TRBD1,TRBJ1-1,TGTGCCAGCTCACCGAAAGGACAGGGCACCAACACTGAAGCTTTCTTT,CASSPKGQGTNTEAFF
TRBV6-8,TRBD1,TRBJ2-3,TGTGCCAGCCCGACCCCAGGGGGCCCGGAAGATACGCAGTATTTT,CASPTPGGPEDTQYF
TRBV27,TRBD1,TRBJ1-2,TGTGCCAGCAGTTTGGGGACAGGGGCCGGTGGCGGCTATGGCTACACCTTC,CASSLGTGAGGGYGYTF
TRBV4-3,NA,TRBJ2-7,TGCGCCAGCAGCCAAGACAATGAGCTTTACTACGAGCAGTACTTC,CASSQDNELYYEQYF
TRBV7-2,NA,TRBJ1-5,TGTGCCAGCAGCAATCACGCGGGGAACAATCAGCCCCAGCATTTT,CASSNHAGNNQPQHF
TRBV10-3,NA,TRBJ1-1,TGTGCCATCGGGGAGACAGGAACTGAAGCTTTCTTT,CAIGETGTEAFF
TRBV7-9,NA,TRBJ1-4,TGTGCCAGCAGCCTGGGCCGATCTACTAATGAAAAACTGTTTTTT,CASSLGRSTNEKLFF
TRBV5-4,TRBD1,TRBJ2-2,TGTGCCAGCAGCTTGGACAGGGGGCGCGCCGGGGAGCTGTTTTTT,CASSLDRGRAGELFF
TRBV12-5,NA,TRBJ1-6,TGTGCTAGTGGTTGGGGGAGGGCCTATAATTCACCCCTCCACTTT,CASGWGRAYNSPLHF
TRBV4-1,TRBD2,TRBJ2-7,TGCGCCAGCAGCCAAGGGGCTAGCGGGGGGCCCCCTATCCACGAGCAGTACTTC,CASSQGASGGPPIHEQYF
TRBV9,NA,TRBJ2-7,TGTGCCAGCAGCGTAGGGGGGGGCCCTAGCTCCTACGAGCAGTACTTC,CASSVGGGPSSYEQYF
TRBV14,NA,TRBJ1-1,TGTGCCAGCGGGCCGGGGTTCACTGAAGCTTTCTTT,CASGPGFTEAFF
TRBV2,NA,TRBJ1-3,TGTGCCAGCAGTGAATTCTTAGGGGCTGGAAACACCATATATTTT,CASSEFLGAGNTIYF